This T cell receptor (beta chain) appears in the sequencing data of a study of response to subunit inactivated influenza vaccine. Study-wide points: Researchers suggested that each seasonal influenza vaccination recruits few new T cells.

As to this clonotype: The antigen is unknown.

Each CDR3 protein gets one entry after TCRdb re-called the RT-PCR reads with MiXCR. Of 500,000 to 600,000 distinct CDR3 sequences in the sample, 13% to 15% were seen once. The CDR3 has 15 amino acids. With V trimmed by 5 bases and J by 6 bases, 12 bases remained unmatched. The germline V gene encodes CDR1 SGHVS and CDR2 FQNEAQ. Specimen: PBMCs from blood, collected roughly 13 days after vaccination. The chain couples TRBV7-8 to TRBJ1-2; 7 positions match TRBD1. The TCR sequence derives from a man in his forties or fifties who received an inactivated influenza vaccine. In DNA form, the CDR3 reads TGTGCCAGCAGCCCCCCGGGACAGCGAGGGAATGGCTACACCTTC. Protein: CASSPPGQRGNGYTF.